The source of this TCR beta chain is a study of shared clonotypes between healthy human individuals. This CDR3 has 14 amino acids. The trim removed 4 bases at V and 6 bases at J, leaving 9 bases unmatched. Germline CDR1 SGDLS, CDR2 YYNGEE. Several immunoSEQ 96-well plates shared each subset's DNA, each plate a replicate. Each PCR replicate run on unsorted PBMC took in about 0.3 ug DNA, 30,000 or so T cell genomes. Original processing notes: ImmunoSEQ gave junction-only sequences without quality scores, so filtering differed. The data were produced by immunoSEQ multiplex PCR, yet TCRdb's version contains in-frame clones alone and is incomplete. V and J calls and clone size follow that table, whereas D and trimming were derived from the DNA. The sample shows 400,000 to 550,000 clones, 70% to 85% of them seen only once. Approximately 100 million PBMCs served as the genomic DNA source for unsorted samples.

Material: PBMCs. The TCR comes from a woman aged 40 to 55 in good health. Some clones in this sample may be carry-over from other donors' samples. The chain carries TRBV9 and TRBJ2-7, with 8 bases identical to TRBD1. The CDR3 coding sequence is TGTGCCAGCAGCCCTCGGACAGGGTTGAGCGAGCAGTACTTC. It yields the protein CASSPRTGLSEQYF.